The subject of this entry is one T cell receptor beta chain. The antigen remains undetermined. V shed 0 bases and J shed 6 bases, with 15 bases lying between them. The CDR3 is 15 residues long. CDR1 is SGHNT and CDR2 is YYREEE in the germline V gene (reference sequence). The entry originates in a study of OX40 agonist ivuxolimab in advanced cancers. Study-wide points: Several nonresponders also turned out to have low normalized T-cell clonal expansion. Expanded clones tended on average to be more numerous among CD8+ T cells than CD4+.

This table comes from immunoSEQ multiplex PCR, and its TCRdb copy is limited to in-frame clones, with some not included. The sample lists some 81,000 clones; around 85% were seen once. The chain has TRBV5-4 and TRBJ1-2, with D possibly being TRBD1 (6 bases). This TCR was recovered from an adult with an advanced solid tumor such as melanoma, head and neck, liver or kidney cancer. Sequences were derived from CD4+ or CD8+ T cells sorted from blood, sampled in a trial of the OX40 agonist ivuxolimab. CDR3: CASSLGTALLDGYTF. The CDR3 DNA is TGTGCCAGCAGCTTGGGGACAGCGTTGTTGGATGGCTACACCTTC.